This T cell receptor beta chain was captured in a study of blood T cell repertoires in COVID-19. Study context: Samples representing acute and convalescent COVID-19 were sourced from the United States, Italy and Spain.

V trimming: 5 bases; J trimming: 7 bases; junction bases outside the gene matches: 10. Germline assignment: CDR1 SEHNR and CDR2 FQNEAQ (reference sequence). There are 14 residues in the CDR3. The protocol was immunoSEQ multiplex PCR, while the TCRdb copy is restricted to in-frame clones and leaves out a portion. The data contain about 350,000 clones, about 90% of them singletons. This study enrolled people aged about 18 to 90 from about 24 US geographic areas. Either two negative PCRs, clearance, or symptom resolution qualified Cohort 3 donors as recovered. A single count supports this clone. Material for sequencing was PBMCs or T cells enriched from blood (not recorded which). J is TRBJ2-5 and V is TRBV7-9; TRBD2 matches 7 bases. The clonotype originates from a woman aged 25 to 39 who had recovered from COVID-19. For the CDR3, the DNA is TGTGCCAGCAGCCACACTAGCGCCTGGTGGACCCAGTACTTC. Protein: CASSHTSAWWTQYF.